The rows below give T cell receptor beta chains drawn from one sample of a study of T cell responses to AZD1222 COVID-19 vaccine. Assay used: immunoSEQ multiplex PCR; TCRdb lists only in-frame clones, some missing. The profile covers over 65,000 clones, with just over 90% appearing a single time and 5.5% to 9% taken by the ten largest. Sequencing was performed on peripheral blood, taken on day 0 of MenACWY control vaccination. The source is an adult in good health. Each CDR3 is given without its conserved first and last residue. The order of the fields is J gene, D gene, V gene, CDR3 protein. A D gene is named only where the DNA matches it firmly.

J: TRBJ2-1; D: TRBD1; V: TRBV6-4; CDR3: ASSAGQGSYNEQF
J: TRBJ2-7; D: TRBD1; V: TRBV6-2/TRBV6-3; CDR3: ASSYPLGQGPYEQY
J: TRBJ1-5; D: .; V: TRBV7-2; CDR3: ASSLVLQGGQPQH
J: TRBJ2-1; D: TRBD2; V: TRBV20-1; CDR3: SALLANEQF
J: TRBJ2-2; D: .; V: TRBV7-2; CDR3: ASIINSGVLRELF
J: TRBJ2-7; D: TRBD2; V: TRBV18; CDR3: ASSPQVSSGRISYEQY
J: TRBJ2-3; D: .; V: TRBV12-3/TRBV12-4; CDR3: AIGAADTQY
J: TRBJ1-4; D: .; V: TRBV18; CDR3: ASSHLQVRDEKLF
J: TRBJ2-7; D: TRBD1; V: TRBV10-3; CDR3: AISPGTGDSYEQY
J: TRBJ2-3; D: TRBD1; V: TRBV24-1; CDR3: ATSDLGTVDTQY
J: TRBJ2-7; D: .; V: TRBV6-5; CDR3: ATRPQGGSSYEQY
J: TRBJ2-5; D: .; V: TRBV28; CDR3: ASRGVETQY
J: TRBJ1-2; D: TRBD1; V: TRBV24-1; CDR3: ATSDSGQGAYGYT
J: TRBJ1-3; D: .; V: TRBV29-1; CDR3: SVADGGNTIY
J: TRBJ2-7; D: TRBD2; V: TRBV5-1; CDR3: ASSPAGGRAFEQY
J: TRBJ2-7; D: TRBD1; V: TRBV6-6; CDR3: ASSLGQGAFEQY
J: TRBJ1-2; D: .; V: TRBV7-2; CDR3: ASSPGQLYGYT
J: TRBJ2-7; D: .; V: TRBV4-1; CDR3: ASSQDLTPSGHEQY
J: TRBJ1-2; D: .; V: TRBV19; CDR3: ASSISNYGYT
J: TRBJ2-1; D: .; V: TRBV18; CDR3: ASSPLGPGATTYNEQF
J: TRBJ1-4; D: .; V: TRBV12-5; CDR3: ASSSSAPTNEKLF
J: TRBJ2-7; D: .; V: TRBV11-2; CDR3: ASSPLPGGSRY
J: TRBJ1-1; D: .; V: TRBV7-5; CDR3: ARSLESILGHGNTEAF
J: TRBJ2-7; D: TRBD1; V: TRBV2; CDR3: ASSGVAPGQGTNEQY
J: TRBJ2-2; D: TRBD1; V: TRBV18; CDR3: ASSRTGTANTGELF
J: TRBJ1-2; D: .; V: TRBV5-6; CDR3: ASSLVLKDYGYT
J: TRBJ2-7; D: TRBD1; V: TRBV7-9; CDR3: ASSPPGQGKRAQY
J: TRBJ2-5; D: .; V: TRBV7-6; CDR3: ASREGETQY
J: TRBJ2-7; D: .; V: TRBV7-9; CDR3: ASSPRLDSYEQY
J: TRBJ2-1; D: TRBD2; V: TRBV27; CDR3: ASSPRTRLAGLGNEQF
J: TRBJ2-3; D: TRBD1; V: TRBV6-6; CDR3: ASSHRILQGAGDTQY
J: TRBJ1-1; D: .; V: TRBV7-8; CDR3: ASSLAFTEAF
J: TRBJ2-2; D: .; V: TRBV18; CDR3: ASSPRSVAGAQSTGELF
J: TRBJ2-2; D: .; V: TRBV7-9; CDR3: ASSLGAGAPGELF
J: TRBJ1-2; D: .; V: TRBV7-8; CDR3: ASSERDTGYT
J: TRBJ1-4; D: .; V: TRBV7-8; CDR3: ASRPARGGSTNEKLF
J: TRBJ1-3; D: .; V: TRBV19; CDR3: ASSRGGSGNTIY
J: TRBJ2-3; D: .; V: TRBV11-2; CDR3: ASSLRGGEGTDTQY
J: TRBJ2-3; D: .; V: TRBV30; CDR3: AWKVRDTQY
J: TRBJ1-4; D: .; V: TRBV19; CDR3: ASSISPTGLEGLF